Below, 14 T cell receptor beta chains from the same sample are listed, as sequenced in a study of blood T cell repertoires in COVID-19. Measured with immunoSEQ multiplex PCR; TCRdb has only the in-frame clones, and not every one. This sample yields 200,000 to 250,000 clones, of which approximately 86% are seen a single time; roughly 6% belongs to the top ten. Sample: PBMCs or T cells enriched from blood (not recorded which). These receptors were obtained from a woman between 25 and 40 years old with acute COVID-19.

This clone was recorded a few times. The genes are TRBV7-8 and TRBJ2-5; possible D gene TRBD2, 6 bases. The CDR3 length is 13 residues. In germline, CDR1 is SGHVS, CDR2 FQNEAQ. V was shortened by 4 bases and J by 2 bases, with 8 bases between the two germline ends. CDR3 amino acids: CASSYREQETQYF. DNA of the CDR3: TGTGCCAGCAGCTACCGGGAGCAAGAGACCCAGTACTTC.

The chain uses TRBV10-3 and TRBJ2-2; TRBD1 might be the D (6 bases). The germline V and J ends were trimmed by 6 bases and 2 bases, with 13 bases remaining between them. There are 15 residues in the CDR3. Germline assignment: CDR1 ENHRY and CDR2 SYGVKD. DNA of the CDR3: TGTGCCATCAGCCCCGGGACATCTAACACCGGGGAGCTGTTTTTT. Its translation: CAISPGTSNTGELFF.

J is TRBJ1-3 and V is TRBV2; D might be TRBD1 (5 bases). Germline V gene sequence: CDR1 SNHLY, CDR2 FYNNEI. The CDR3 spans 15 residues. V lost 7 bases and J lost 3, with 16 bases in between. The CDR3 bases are TGTGCCAGCACGAACGGCCGGGGGTATGGAAACACCATATATTTT. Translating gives CASTNGRGYGNTIYF.

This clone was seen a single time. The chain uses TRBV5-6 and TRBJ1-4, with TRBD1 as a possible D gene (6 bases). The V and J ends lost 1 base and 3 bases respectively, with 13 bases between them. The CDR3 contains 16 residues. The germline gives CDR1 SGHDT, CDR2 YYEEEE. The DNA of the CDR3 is TGTGCCAGCAGCTTGACAGGGAGGGAGCCTAATGAAAAACTGTTTTTT. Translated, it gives CASSLTGREPNEKLFF.

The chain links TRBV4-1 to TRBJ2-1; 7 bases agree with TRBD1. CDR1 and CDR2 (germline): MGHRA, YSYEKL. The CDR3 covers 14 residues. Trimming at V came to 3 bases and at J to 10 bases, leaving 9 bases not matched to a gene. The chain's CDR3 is CASSHASQGWEQFF. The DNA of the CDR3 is TGCGCCAGCAGCCACGCCTCACAGGGGTGGGAGCAGTTCTTC.

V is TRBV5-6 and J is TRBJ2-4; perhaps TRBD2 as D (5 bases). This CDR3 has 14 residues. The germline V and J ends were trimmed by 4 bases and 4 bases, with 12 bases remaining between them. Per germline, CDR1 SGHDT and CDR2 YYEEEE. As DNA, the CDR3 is TGTGCCAGCAGCCCCCGGACGGGGAAAAACATTCAGTACTTC. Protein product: CASSPRTGKNIQYF.

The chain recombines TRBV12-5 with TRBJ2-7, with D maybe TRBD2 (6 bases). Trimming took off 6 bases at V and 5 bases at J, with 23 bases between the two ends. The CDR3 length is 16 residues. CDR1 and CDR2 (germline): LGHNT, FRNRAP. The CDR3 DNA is TGTGCTAGTGGACTAGGGGTCAGGCGGGGTAGCCACGAGCAGTACTTC. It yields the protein CASGLGVRRGSHEQYF.

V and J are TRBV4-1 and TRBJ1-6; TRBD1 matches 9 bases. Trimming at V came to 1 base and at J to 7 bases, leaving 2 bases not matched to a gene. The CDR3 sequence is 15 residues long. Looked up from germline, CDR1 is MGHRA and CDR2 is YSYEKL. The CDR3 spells CASSQGGTGNSPLHF. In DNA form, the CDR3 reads TGCGCCAGCAGCCAAGGTGGGACAGGGAATTCACCCCTCCACTTT.

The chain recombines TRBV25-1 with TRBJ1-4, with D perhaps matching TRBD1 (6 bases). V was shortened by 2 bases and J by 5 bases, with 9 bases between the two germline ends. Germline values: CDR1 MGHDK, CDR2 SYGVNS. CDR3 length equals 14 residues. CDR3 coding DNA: TGTGCCAGCAGTGAAGGGGGCCCGAATGAAAAACTGTTTTTT. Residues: CASSEGGPNEKLFF.

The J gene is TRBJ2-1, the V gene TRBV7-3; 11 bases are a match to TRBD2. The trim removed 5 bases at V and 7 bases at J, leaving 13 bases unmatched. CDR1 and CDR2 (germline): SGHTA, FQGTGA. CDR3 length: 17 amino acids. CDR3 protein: CASSPSHSGGVWNEQFF. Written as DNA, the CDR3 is TGTGCCAGCAGCCCTTCCCATAGCGGGGGGGTTTGGAATGAGCAGTTCTTC.

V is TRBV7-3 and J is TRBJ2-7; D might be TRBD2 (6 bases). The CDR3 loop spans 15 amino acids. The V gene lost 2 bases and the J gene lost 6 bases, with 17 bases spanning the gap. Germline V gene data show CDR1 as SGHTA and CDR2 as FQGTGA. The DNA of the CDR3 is TGTGCCAGCAGCTTAGGAGGGGTTCCCTTTGCCGAGCAGTACTTC. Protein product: CASSLGGVPFAEQYF.

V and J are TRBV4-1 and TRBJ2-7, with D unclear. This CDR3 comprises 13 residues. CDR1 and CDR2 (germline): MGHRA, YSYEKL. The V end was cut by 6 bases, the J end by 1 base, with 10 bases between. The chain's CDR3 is CASSNAASYEQYF. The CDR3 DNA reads TGCGCCAGCAGTAACGCGGCGTCCTACGAGCAGTACTTC.

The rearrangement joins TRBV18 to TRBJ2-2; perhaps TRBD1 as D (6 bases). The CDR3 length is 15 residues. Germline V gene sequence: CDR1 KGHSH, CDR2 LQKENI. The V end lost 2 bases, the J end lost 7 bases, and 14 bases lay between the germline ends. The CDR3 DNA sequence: TGTGCCAGCTCACCAACAGGGATGCAGGGCGGGGAGCTGTTTTTT. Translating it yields CASSPTGMQGGELFF.

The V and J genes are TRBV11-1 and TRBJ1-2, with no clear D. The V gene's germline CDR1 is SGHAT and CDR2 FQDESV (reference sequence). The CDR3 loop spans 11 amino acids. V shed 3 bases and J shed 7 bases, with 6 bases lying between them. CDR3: CASSFGFGYTF. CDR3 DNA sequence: TGTGCCAGCAGCTTCGGTTTTGGCTACACCTTC. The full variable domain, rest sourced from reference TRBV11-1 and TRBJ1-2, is EAEVAQSPRYKITEKSQAVAFWCDPISGHATLYWYRQILGQGPELLVQFQDESVVDDSQLPKDRFSAERLKGVDSTLKIQPAELGDSAMYLCASSFGFGYTFGSGTRLTVV.